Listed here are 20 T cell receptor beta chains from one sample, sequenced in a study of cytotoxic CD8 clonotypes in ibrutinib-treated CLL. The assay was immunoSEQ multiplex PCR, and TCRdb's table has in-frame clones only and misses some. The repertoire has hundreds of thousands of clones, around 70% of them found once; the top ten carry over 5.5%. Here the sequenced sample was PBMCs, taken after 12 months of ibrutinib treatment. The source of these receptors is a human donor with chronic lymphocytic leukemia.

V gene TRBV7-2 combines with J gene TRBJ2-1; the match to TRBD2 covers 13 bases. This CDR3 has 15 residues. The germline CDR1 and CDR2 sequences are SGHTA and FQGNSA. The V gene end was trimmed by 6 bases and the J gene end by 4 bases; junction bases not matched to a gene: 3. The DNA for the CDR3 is TGTGCCAGCAGACAGGGACTAGCGGGATACAATGAGCAGTTCTTC. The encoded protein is CASRQGLAGYNEQFF.

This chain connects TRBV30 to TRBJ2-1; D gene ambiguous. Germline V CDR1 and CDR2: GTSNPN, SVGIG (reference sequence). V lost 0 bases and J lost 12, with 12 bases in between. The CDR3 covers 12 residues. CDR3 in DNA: TGTGCCTGGAGTGTAGACCTAAGGGCGCAGTTCTTC. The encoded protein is CAWSVDLRAQFF.

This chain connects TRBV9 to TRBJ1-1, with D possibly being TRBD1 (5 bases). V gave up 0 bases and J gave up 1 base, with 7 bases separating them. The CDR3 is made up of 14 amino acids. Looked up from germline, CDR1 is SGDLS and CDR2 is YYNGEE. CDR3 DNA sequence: TGTGCCAGCAGCGTAGAAGGACAGAACACTGAAGCTTTCTTT. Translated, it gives CASSVEGQNTEAFF.

Here the CDR3 DNA reads TGTGCCAGCAGTGAATTGACAGGGGTCCAATACGAGCAGTACTTC. Its protein is CASSELTGVQYEQYF. This rearrangement joins TRBV6-1 to TRBJ2-7; 8 bases are a match to TRBD1. V trimming: 2 bases; J trimming: 4 bases; junction bases outside the gene matches: 7. The CDR3 runs 15 residues. Per the germline V gene, CDR1 is MNHNS and CDR2 is SASEGT.

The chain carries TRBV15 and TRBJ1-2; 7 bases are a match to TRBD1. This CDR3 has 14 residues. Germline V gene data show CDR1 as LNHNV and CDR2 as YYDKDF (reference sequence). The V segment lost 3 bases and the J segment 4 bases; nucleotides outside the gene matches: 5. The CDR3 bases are TGTGCCACCAGCAGTGGCGGGACAGTCTATGGCTACACCTTC. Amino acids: CATSSGGTVYGYTF. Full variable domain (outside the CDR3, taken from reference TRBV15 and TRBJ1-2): DAMVIQNPRYQVTQFGKPVTLSCSQTLNHNVMYWYQQKSSQAPKLLFHYYDKDFNNEADTPDNFQSRRPNTSFCFLDIRSPGLGDTAMYLCATSSGGTVYGYTFGSGTRLTVV.

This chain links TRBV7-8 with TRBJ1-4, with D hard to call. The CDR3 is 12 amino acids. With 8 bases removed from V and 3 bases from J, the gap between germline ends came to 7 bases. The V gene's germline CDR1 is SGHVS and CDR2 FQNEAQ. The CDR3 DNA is TGTGCCAGCCGCGGGCCTAATGAAAAACTGTTTTTT. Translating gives CASRGPNEKLFF. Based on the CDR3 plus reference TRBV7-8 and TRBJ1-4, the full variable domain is GAGVSQSPRYKVAKRGQDVALRCDPISGHVSLFWYQQALGQGPEFLTYFQNEAQLDKSGLPSDRFFAERPEGSVSTLKIQRTQQEDSAVYLCASRGPNEKLFFGSGTQLSVL.

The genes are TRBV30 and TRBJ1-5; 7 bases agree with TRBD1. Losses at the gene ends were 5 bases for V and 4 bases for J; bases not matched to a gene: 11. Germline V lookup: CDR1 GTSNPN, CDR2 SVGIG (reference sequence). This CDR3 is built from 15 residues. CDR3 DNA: TGTGCCTGGGAAGAAGGACAGGTTACTAATCAGCCCCAGCATTTT. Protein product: CAWEEGQVTNQPQHF.

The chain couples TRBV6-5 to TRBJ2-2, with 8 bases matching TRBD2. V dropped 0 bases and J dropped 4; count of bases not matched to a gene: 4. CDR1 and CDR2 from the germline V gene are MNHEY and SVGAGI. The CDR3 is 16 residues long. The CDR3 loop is CASSYSGGGRTGELFF. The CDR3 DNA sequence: TGTGCCAGCAGTTACTCCGGGGGGGGCCGCACCGGGGAGCTGTTTTTT.

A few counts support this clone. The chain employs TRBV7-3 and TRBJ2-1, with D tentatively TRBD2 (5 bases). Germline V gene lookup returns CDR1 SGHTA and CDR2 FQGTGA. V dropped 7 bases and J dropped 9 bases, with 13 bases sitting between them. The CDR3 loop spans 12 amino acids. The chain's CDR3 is CASTPQGGEQFF. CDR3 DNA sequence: TGTGCCAGCACTCCGCAAGGAGGTGAGCAGTTCTTC.

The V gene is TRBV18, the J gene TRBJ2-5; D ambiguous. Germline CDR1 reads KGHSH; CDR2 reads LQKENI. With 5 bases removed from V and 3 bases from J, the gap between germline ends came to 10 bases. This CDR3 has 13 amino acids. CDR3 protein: CASSKRPEETQYF. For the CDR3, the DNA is TGTGCCAGCTCAAAGAGGCCCGAAGAGACCCAGTACTTC.

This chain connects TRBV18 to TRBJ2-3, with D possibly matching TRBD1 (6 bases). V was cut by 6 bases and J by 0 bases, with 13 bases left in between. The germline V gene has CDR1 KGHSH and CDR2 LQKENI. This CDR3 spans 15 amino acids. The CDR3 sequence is CASSQGHYSTDTQYF. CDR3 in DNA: TGTGCCAGCTCCCAGGGACACTATAGCACAGATACGCAGTATTTT.

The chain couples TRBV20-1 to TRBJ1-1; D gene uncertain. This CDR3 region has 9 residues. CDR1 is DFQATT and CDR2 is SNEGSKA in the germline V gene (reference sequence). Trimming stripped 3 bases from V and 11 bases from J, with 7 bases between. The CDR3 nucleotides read TGCAGTGCTAGCTTTATCGCTTTCTTT. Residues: CSASFIAFF.

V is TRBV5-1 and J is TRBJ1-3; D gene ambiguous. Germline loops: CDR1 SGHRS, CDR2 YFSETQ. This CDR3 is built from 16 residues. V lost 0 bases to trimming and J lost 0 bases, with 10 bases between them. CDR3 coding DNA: TGCGCCAGCAGCTTGGATCCGGTGGGCTCTGGAAACACCATATATTTT. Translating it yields CASSLDPVGSGNTIYF.

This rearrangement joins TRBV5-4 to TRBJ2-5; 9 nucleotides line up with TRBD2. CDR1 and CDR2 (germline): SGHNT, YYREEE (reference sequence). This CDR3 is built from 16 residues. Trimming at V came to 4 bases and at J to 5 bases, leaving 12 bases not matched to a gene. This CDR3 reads CASSPGGRGGRETQYF. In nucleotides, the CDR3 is TGTGCCAGCAGCCCTGGCGGGCGGGGGGGCAGGGAGACCCAGTACTTC.

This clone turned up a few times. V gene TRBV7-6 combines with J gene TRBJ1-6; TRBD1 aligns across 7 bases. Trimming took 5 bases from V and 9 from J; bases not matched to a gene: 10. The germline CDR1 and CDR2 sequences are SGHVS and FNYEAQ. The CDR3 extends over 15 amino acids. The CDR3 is CASSASTGFSSPLHF. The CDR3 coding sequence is TGTGCCAGCAGCGCCTCGACAGGGTTTAGTTCACCCCTCCACTTT.

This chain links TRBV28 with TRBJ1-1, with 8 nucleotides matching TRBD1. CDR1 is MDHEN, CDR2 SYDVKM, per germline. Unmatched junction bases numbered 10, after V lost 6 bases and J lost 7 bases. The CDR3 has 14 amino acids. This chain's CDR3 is CASSPGQGRGEAFF. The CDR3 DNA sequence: TGTGCCAGCAGCCCAGGACAGGGTCGGGGTGAAGCTTTCTTT.

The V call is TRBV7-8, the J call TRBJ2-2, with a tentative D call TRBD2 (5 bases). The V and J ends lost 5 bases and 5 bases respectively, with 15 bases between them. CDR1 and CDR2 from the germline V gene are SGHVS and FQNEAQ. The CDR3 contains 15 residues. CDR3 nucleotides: TGTGCCAGCAGCGGCCGCGGGTCAATAACCGGGGAGCTGTTTTTT. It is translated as CASSGRGSITGELFF.

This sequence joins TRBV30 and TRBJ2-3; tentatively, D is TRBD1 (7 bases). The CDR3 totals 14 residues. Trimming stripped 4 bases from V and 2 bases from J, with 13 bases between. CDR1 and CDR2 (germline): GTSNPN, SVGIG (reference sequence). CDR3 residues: CAWTGGLNTDTQYF. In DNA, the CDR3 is TGTGCCTGGACAGGGGGGCTCAACACAGATACGCAGTATTTT.

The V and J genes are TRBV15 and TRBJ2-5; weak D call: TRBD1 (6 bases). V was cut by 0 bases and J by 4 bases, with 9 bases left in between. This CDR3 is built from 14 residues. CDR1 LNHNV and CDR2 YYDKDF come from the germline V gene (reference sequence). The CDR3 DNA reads TGTGCCACCAGCAGAGACATAGGGGGAGAGACCCAGTACTTC. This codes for CATSRDIGGETQYF.

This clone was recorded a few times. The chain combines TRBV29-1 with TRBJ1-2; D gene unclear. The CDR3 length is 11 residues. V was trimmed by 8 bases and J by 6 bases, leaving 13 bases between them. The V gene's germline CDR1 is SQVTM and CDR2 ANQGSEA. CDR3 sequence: CSQIAGHGYTF. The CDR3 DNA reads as TGCAGCCAGATTGCAGGCCATGGCTACACCTTC.